Listed below are T cell receptor beta chains from one sample, sequenced in a study of blood T cell repertoires in COVID-19. The data were produced by immunoSEQ multiplex PCR, yet TCRdb's version contains in-frame clones alone and is incomplete. The top ten hold approximately 3.3% of the sample, which has under 300,000 clones, approximately 90% seen once. Sequences were obtained from peripheral blood. The receptors stem from a woman in her forties with acute or convalescent COVID-19. CDR3s include the opening cysteine and the closing phenylalanine or tryptophan. D genes are given only for firm matches. For some rows the clone size is stated as once, few or many, or as a class when expanded; others skip it.

clone_size | j_call | d_call | v_call | cdr3_nt | cdr3_aa
NA | TRBJ1-5 | NA | TRBV18 | TGTGCCAGCTCTCCGGACGGACAACCAGGTCAGCCCCAGCATTTT | CASSPDGQPGQPQHF
NA | TRBJ1-1 | TRBD1 | TRBV15 | TGTGCCACCAGCAGAGGGACAGGACGCTCTGAAGCTTTCTTT | CATSRGTGRSEAFF
NA | TRBJ1-2 | NA | TRBV12-3/TRBV12-4 | TGTGCCAGCCTCAAGTCCCGGTCGTATGGCTACACCTTC | CASLKSRSYGYTF
NA | TRBJ1-1 | NA | TRBV29-1 | TGCAGCGTTCATAACCCCCACAGGAACACTGAAGCTTTCTTT | CSVHNPHRNTEAFF
few | TRBJ1-5 | NA | TRBV3-1/TRBV3-2 | TGTGCCAGCAGCCAAGACAGGGATCAGCCCCAGCATTTT | CASSQDRDQPQHF
once | TRBJ1-6 | TRBD1 | TRBV3-1/TRBV3-2 | TGTGCCAGCAGCAGCCACAGGGGTTATAATTCACCCCTCCACTTT | CASSSHRGYNSPLHF
NA | TRBJ2-6 | NA | TRBV30 | TGTGCCTGGAGCCTTGGTTTAGATGGGGCCAACGTCCTGACTTTC | CAWSLGLDGANVLTF
NA | TRBJ1-4 | TRBD1 | TRBV3-1/TRBV3-2 | TGTGCCAGCAGCCGAGGGGACAGCCCGCCTAATGAAAAACTGTTTTTT | CASSRGDSPPNEKLFF
NA | TRBJ1-1 | NA | TRBV12-2 | TGTGCAAGTCGCCCTTACCCCCCACAGGGGCCGAGCACTGAAGCTTTCTTT | CASRPYPPQGPSTEAFF
NA | TRBJ1-4 | NA | TRBV13 | TGTGCCAGCAGCTTAAGGCGGGTCCAGGAAAAACTGTTTTTT | CASSLRRVQEKLFF
few | TRBJ1-3 | TRBD1 | TRBV11-2 | TGTGCCAGCAGCTTAGCGAACAGGGGAAGGGGAAACACCATATATTTT | CASSLANRGRGNTIYF
NA | TRBJ2-1 | TRBD2 | TRBV14 | TGTGCCAGCAGCCAGGCAACCGGGGGGATGCAGTTCTTC | CASSQATGGMQFF
once | TRBJ1-1 | NA | TRBV29-1 | TGCAGCGTAATGGAGGAGAAAGCTTTCTTT | CSVMEEKAFF
NA | TRBJ2-6 | TRBD2 | TRBV5-4 | TGTGCCAGCAGCTGGGCCGGGAGGCCCTCTGGGGCCAACGTCCTGACTTTC | CASSWAGRPSGANVLTF
NA | TRBJ2-1 | TRBD2 | TRBV7-2 | TGTGCCAGCAGCATAGCGGGTGGGCCTTACAATGAGCAGTTCTTC | CASSIAGGPYNEQFF
once | TRBJ1-5 | TRBD1 | TRBV11-2 | TGTGCCAGCAGCTTCGGGACAGGGGGAGGCAATCAGCCCCAGCATTTT | CASSFGTGGGNQPQHF
NA | TRBJ2-5 | TRBD2 | TRBV19 | TGTGCCAGTAGTATGGTGAGCGGGGGGGCTAGAGAGACCCAGTACTTC | CASSMVSGGARETQYF
NA | TRBJ1-6 | TRBD1 | TRBV5-1 | TGCGCCAGCAGCTTTGGCAGGGACAGGGATTCACCCCTCCACTTT | CASSFGRDRDSPLHF
NA | TRBJ2-1 | NA | TRBV27 | TGTGCCACGAGAGGGTCCGTGATCAATGAGCAGTTCTTC | CATRGSVINEQFF
NA | TRBJ1-2 | TRBD1 | TRBV12-3/TRBV12-4 | TGTGCCAGCAGTCTCACAGGGGGCTATGGCTACACCTTC | CASSLTGGYGYTF
once | TRBJ1-4 | NA | TRBV7-6 | TGTGCCAGCAGCTTAGTTGGGGGCCTCCGGGAAAAACTGTTTTTT | CASSLVGGLREKLFF
once | TRBJ2-3 | NA | TRBV13 | TGTGCCAGCAGCTCGGGACTCCCCACGCAGTATTTT | CASSSGLPTQYF
NA | TRBJ1-2 | NA | TRBV10-2 | TGCGCCAGCAGTGAGTCGTACGACGGGGATTTCTATGGCTACACCTTC | CASSESYDGDFYGYTF
once | TRBJ1-1 | TRBD1 | TRBV13 | TGTGCCAGCAGCTTATTCGGGACAGGGGGCACTGAAGCTTTCTTT | CASSLFGTGGTEAFF
NA | TRBJ1-2 | NA | TRBV29-1 | TGCAGCGTTCGGGAACAGACGTACTATGGCTACACCTTC | CSVREQTYYGYTF
once | TRBJ1-3 | NA | TRBV9 | TGTGCCAGCAGCGTACAGGCAGGGGATCGGAACACCATATATTTT | CASSVQAGDRNTIYF